The 29 T cell receptor beta chains presented below share a single source sample, sequenced in a study of post-analysis software for immune sequencing data. The TCR beta cDNA libraries contained unique molecular identifiers. In TCRdb, the PCR reads were re-called with MiXCR into one record per CDR3 protein. The table lists 740,000 or so distinct CDR3 sequences, approximately 50% of them singletons, with over 4% in the top ten. Study-wide points: In patients, roughly five TRBV segments were more frequent than in controls, with TRBV5-6, TRBV5-1 and TRBV20-1 among them.

These receptors have no known antigen. The sample consisted of blood. Every receptor here comes from a girl aged 10-17 years with multiple sclerosis.

CDR3 DNA sequence: TGCAGTACTACGGGAGGGGGACCTTACAATGAGCAGTTCTTC. It is translated as CSTTGGGPYNEQFF. This chain joins TRBV20-1 and TRBJ2-1, with 8 bases identical to TRBD2. The CDR3 loop spans 14 amino acids. V was clipped by 8 bases and J by 4 bases; unmatched bases: 10. Germline V gives CDR1 DFQATT, CDR2 SNEGSKA (reference sequence).

CDR3 region: CASSLVARDTYNEQFF. The CDR3 coding sequence is TGTGCCAGCAGCTTAGTAGCGCGGGATACCTACAATGAGCAGTTCTTC. The chain combines TRBV7-8 with TRBJ2-1; D is possibly TRBD2 (6 bases). The germline V gene encodes CDR1 SGHVS and CDR2 FQNEAQ. The CDR3 covers 16 residues. Between the trimmed V and J ends, which lost 1 base and 2 bases, there was a span of 12 bases.

The gene calls are TRBV9 and TRBJ2-1, with D tentatively TRBD2 (7 bases). Germline V lookup: CDR1 SGDLS, CDR2 YYNGEE. V lost 3 bases and J 7 bases, leaving 23 bases between the germline ends. The CDR3 contains 17 residues. The CDR3 DNA sequence: TGTGCCAGCAGCGCCTACCAAGGGGCGGGGGCTGAGAATGAGCAGTTCTTC. Amino acid sequence: CASSAYQGAGAENEQFF.

This chain links TRBV15 with TRBJ2-7, with D possibly TRBD2 on 5 matching bases. The CDR3 sequence is 15 residues long. Per germline, CDR1 LNHNV and CDR2 YYDKDF (reference sequence). V lost 3 bases to trimming and J lost 7 bases, with 19 bases between them. The CDR3 sequence: CATSSRADPYDEQYF. The CDR3 nucleotides are TGTGCCACCAGCAGTCGAGCGGATCCCTACGATGAGCAGTACTTC.

This clonotype is a singleton in its sample. This chain uses TRBV5-1 with TRBJ2-5, with 8 bases lining up with TRBD1. V gave up 0 bases and J gave up 11 bases; unmatched junction bases: 12. Germline V gene lookup returns CDR1 SGHRS and CDR2 YFSETQ. This CDR3 has 15 residues. The CDR3 region is CASSLDAGGVTKQYF. Written as DNA, the CDR3 is TGCGCCAGCAGCTTGGACGCAGGGGGCGTCACCAAGCAGTACTTC.

This chain uses TRBV29-1 with TRBJ1-4, with D unclear. V lost 4 bases and J lost 5, with 8 bases in between. The CDR3 has 12 amino acids. The germline CDR1 and CDR2 sequences are SQVTM and ANQGSEA. The CDR3 protein is CSVGETNEKLFF. As DNA, the CDR3 is TGCAGCGTTGGGGAGACGAATGAAAAACTGTTTTTT.

The chain couples TRBV3-1 to TRBJ2-1, with 7 bases fitting TRBD1. Germline V gene lookup returns CDR1 LGHDT and CDR2 YNNKEL (reference sequence). With V trimmed by 3 bases and J by 0 bases, 2 bases remained unmatched. The CDR3 extends over 15 amino acids. This chain's CDR3 is CASSHGTVSYNEQFF. The CDR3, as DNA: TGTGCCAGCAGCCATGGGACAGTCTCCTACAATGAGCAGTTCTTC.

This clonotype was picked up a small number of times. This rearrangement joins TRBV20-1 to TRBJ2-7, with D tentatively TRBD1 (6 bases). The ends were cut back, 3 bases at V and 2 bases at J, with 20 bases in the middle. Per germline, CDR1 DFQATT and CDR2 SNEGSKA (reference sequence). The CDR3 contains 16 residues. The CDR3 loop reads CSASDLLGGRTYEQYF. DNA of the CDR3: TGCAGTGCTAGTGACCTTCTAGGGGGTAGGACCTACGAGCAGTACTTC.

This chain uses TRBV20-1 with TRBJ2-7; D call uncertain. CDR3 length: 11 residues. V was cut by 0 bases and J by 5 bases, with 5 bases left in between. Germline values: CDR1 DFQATT, CDR2 SNEGSKA (reference sequence). DNA of the CDR3: TGCAGTGCTAGAGATGTAGACGAGCAGTACTTC. This sequence encodes CSARDVDEQYF.

This clonotype was detected only a few times. The chain links TRBV15 to TRBJ2-5; the D gene could be TRBD1 or TRBD2 (5 bases each). V was cut by 4 bases and J by 4 bases, with 19 bases left in between. CDR1 and CDR2 (germline): LNHNV, YYDKDF (reference sequence). The CDR3 is made up of 16 amino acids. The CDR3 sequence: CATSNWGKIYGETQYF. CDR3 nucleotide sequence: TGTGCCACCAGCAATTGGGGGAAAATATACGGAGAGACCCAGTACTTC.

Only a few counts were recorded for this clonotype. The chain recombines TRBV29-1 with TRBJ2-7; 9 nucleotides match TRBD2. The V gene end was trimmed by 4 bases and the J gene end by 4 bases; junction bases not matched to a gene: 11. Germline values: CDR1 SQVTM, CDR2 ANQGSEA. CDR3 length: 15 amino acids. The CDR3 region is CSVGPLAGTAYEQYF. CDR3 nucleotide sequence: TGCAGCGTTGGGCCCCTAGCGGGAACAGCTTACGAGCAGTACTTC.

This clonotype has just a few counts. J is TRBJ2-3 and V is TRBV6-5, with 8 nucleotides matching TRBD1. The CDR3 runs to 14 residues. V shed 6 bases and J 2 bases; nucleotides not matched to a gene: 4. Germline CDR1 reads MNHEY; CDR2 reads SVGAGI. CDR3: CASSRTGNTDTQYF. CDR3 DNA sequence: TGTGCCAGCAGCCGGACAGGGAACACAGATACGCAGTATTTT.

This clonotype was counted a few times. J is TRBJ2-2 and V is TRBV29-1, with a tentative D call TRBD1 (5 bases). Germline lookup yields CDR1 SQVTM and CDR2 ANQGSEA. Deletions cut 5 bases from V and 2 bases from J, with 12 bases between. The CDR3 length is 14 residues. DNA for the CDR3: TGCAGCGTTCAGTGGCAGGGAAACACCGGGGAGCTGTTTTTT. It yields the protein CSVQWQGNTGELFF.

As for this clonotype: The junction and the germline gene differ at one end; a read error may be behind it. V usage is TRBV15 and J usage is TRBJ2-7, with 7 nucleotides matching TRBD1. Germline V gene sequence: CDR1 LNHNV, CDR2 YYDKDF (reference sequence). This CDR3 comprises 15 residues. This chain's CDR3 is CVTSRETGRTYEQYF. The CDR3 bases are TGTGTCACCAGCAGAGAGACAGGGCGTACCTACGAGCAGTACTTC.

This chain links TRBV6-1 with TRBJ1-4; 7 bases align to TRBD1. The CDR3 totals 15 residues. J was trimmed by 0 bases and V by 3 bases; bases with no gene match: 1. Germline CDR1 and CDR2: MNHNS and SASEGT. The DNA of the CDR3 is TGTGCCAGCAGTGACGGGACAGCAACTAATGAAAAACTGTTTTTT. It codes for CASSDGTATNEKLFF.

CDR3 DNA: TGTGCCAGCAATCCCCAAGCCTCCGGGTGGGGGGGCTACACCTTC. As protein: CASNPQASGWGGYTF. The chain has TRBV12-3 or TRBV12-4 and TRBJ1-2, with a tentative D call TRBD1 (5 bases). The CDR3 is 15 residues long. Trimming pared 7 bases from V and 8 bases from J, leaving 23 bases between.

The CDR3 protein is CSARIIWEQYF. The DNA for the CDR3 is TGCAGTGCTAGAATTATATGGGAGCAGTACTTC. The rearrangement uses TRBV20-1 and TRBJ2-4, with D possibly being TRBD2 (5 bases). Trimming pared 2 bases from V and 13 bases from J, leaving 12 bases between. From germline, CDR1 is DFQATT and CDR2 SNEGSKA (reference sequence). This CDR3 has 11 residues.

The chain joins TRBV15 to TRBJ2-5; 8 bases agree with TRBD2. This CDR3 has 16 amino acids. In germline, CDR1 is LNHNV, CDR2 YYDKDF (reference sequence). Germline trimming cut 3 bases from V and 1 base from J; bases unmatched to any gene: 7. The CDR3 region is CATSSAGLVIQETQYF. The CDR3 nucleotides read TGTGCCACCAGCAGCGCGGGACTAGTGATCCAAGAGACCCAGTACTTC. The full variable domain, its missing parts supplied by reference TRBV15 and TRBJ2-5, is DAMVIQNPRYQVTQFGKPVTLSCSQTLNHNVMYWYQQKSSQAPKLLFHYYDKDFNNEADTPDNFQSRRPNTSFCFLDIRSPGLGDTAMYLCATSSAGLVIQETQYFGPGTRLLVL.

The rearrangement links TRBV29-1 to TRBJ1-4; TRBD1 aligns across 10 bases. Germline V gene lookup returns CDR1 SQVTM and CDR2 ANQGSEA. V was clipped by 5 bases and J by 8 bases; unmatched bases: 2. This CDR3 has 12 amino acids. The CDR3 DNA sequence: TGCAGCGTTCTGGACAGGGGGGAAAAACTGTTTTTT. As protein: CSVLDRGEKLFF.

The CDR3 bases are TGTGCCATCACGCGGACTAGCGGGAGGAACACAGATACGCAGTATTTT. It is translated as CAITRTSGRNTDTQYF. This chain connects TRBV10-3 to TRBJ2-3; 14 bases agree with TRBD2. V was clipped by 7 bases and J by 2 bases; unmatched bases: 5. CDR3 length: 16 residues. Per germline, CDR1 ENHRY and CDR2 SYGVKD.

As regards this clonotype: It is unclear where the CDR3 begins or ends on the DNA, so no DNA is shown, and the CDR3 is as TCRdb lists it. The chain carries TRBV5-6 and TRBJ2-1; the table's D call, TRBD2, was not checked against the DNA. The CDR3 length is 22 residues, termini included. Germline V gene data show CDR1 as SGHDT and CDR2 as YYEEEE. CDR3: CASSIYLCSVDLLAGSYNEQFF.

The chain couples TRBV27 to TRBJ1-2; D remains unclear. Looked up from germline, CDR1 is MNHEY and CDR2 is SMNVEV (reference sequence). The CDR3 extends over 15 amino acids. With 6 bases removed from V and 4 bases from J, the gap between germline ends came to 18 bases. As DNA, the CDR3 is TGTGCCAGCAGCAGCACCACTGCAGGTGGCTATGGCTACACCTTC. It translates to CASSSTTAGGYGYTF.

This clonotype was seen only a few times. The genes are TRBV6-5 and TRBJ2-5; 7 bases line up with TRBD1. The CDR3 sequence is 12 residues long. V lost 6 bases, J lost 7 bases, and 5 bases stayed unmatched. Germline lookup yields CDR1 MNHEY and CDR2 SVGAGI. Here the CDR3 reads CASRQGPGTQYF. Written as DNA, the CDR3 is TGTGCCAGCAGACAGGGGCCGGGGACCCAGTACTTC.

The chain combines TRBV29-1 with TRBJ2-7, with D unresolved. CDR1 SQVTM and CDR2 ANQGSEA come from the germline V gene. Trimming removed 5 bases from V and 2 bases from J, with 13 bases in between. This CDR3 is built from 13 residues. In nucleotides, the CDR3 is TGCAGCGTTTATCGTCGGCTGGCCTACGAGCAGTACTTC. It codes for CSVYRRLAYEQYF.

As concerns this clonotype: The junction shows a germline mismatch at one end, possibly a read error. This chain links TRBV7-8 with TRBJ2-5; 9 nucleotides align to TRBD2. CDR3 size: 15 residues. Germline CDR1 SGHVS, CDR2 FQNEAQ. The CDR3 DNA reads as TGTACCAGCAGCGTCAATAGCGGGAGCTCCGAGACCCAGTACTTC. Translation: CTSSVNSGSSETQYF.

The count of this clonotype is one. The chain has TRBV27 and TRBJ2-6, with D possibly being TRBD1 (5 bases). The V end lost 7 bases, the J end lost 7 bases, and 23 bases lay between the germline ends. This CDR3 comprises 17 residues. Germline V gives CDR1 MNHEY, CDR2 SMNVEV (reference sequence). The CDR3 sequence is CASTQGQWPGGANVLTF. CDR3 nucleotide sequence: TGTGCCAGCACCCAAGGACAATGGCCCGGCGGAGCCAACGTCCTGACTTTC.

The rearrangement joins TRBV6-6 to TRBJ1-2; D might be TRBD1 (6 bases). Germline V gene lookup returns CDR1 MNHNY and CDR2 SVGAGI (reference sequence). The CDR3 extends over 15 amino acids. Deletions cut 0 bases from V and 3 bases from J, with 11 bases between. CDR3 in DNA: TGTGCCAGCAGTTACTCGGACAGACCAGACTATGGCTACACCTTC. This gives the protein CASSYSDRPDYGYTF.

The V gene is TRBV29-1, the J gene TRBJ1-1; D remains unclear. CDR1 and CDR2 (germline): SQVTM, ANQGSEA. The CDR3 covers 13 residues. Trimming cost V 2 bases and J 4 bases, with 11 bases left between them. The CDR3 loop reads CSVEKKESTEAFF. The CDR3 DNA sequence: TGCAGCGTTGAAAAAAAGGAGTCCACTGAAGCTTTCTTT. The full variable domain, rest sourced from reference TRBV29-1 and TRBJ1-1, is SAVISQKPSRDICQRGTSLTIQCQVDSQVTMMFWYRQQPGQSLTLIATANQGSEATYESGFVIDKFPISRPNLTFSTLTVSNMSPEDSSIYLCSVEKKESTEAFFGQGTRLTVV.

The chain links TRBV19 to TRBJ1-2; D unresolved. Germline lookup yields CDR1 LNHDA and CDR2 SQIVND (reference sequence). This CDR3 spans 16 amino acids. Deletions cut 5 bases from V and 6 bases from J, with 22 bases between. The CDR3 protein is CASSPTRDHLGHGYTF. CDR3 coding DNA: TGTGCCAGTAGTCCAACCCGGGATCACCTAGGTCATGGCTACACCTTC.